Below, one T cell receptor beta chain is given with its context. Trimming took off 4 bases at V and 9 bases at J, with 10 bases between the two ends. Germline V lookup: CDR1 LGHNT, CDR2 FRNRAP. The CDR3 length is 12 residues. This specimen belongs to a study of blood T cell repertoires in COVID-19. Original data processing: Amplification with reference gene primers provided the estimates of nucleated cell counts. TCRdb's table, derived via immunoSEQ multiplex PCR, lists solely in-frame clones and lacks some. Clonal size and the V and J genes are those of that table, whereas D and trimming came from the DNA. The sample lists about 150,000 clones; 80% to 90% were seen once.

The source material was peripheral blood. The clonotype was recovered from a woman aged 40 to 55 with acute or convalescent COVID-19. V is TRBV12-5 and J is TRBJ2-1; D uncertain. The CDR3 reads CASGSYNLEQFF. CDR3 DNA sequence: TGTGCTAGTGGTTCGTATAATCTTGAGCAGTTCTTC.